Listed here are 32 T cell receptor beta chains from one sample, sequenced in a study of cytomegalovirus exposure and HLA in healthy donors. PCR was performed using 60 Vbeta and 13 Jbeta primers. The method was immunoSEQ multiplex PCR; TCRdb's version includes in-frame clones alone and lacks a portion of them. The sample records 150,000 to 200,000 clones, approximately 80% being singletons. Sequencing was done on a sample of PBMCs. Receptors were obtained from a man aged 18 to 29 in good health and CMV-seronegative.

Written as DNA, the CDR3 is TGCGCCAGCAGGGGGACAGGGGGCGCCGACGGGGAGCTGTTTTTT. It encodes CASRGTGGADGELFF. The chain recombines TRBV4-1 with TRBJ2-2; 12 bases map to TRBD1. Trimming removed 6 bases from V and 7 bases from J; junction bases left unmatched: 6. The CDR3 covers 15 residues. Germline V CDR1 and CDR2: MGHRA, YSYEKL.

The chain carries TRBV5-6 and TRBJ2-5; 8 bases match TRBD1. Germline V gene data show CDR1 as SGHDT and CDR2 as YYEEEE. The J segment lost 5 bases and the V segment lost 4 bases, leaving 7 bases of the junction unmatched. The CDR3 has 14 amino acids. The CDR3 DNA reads TGTGCCAGCAGCCTGGGACAGGCGAAGGAGACCCAGTACTTC. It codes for CASSLGQAKETQYF.

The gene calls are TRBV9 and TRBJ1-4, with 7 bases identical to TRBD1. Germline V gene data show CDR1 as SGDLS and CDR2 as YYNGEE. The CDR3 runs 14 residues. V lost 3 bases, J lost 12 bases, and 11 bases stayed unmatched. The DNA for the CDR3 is TGTGCCAGCAGCGCCCGGACAGGCCCCGGGGAACTGTTTTTT. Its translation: CASSARTGPGELFF.

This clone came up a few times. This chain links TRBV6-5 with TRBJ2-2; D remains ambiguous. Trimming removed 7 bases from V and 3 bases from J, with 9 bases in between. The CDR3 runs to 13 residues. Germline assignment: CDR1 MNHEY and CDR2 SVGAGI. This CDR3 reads CASTSPYTGELFF. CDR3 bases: TGTGCCAGCACTTCTCCTTACACCGGGGAGCTGTTTTTT.

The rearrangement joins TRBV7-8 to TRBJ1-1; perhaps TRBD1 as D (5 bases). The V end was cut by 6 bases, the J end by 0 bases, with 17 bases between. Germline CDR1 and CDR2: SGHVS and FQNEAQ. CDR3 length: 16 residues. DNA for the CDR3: TGTGCCAGCAGGAGCCCGTGGGGGGAAATGAACACTGAAGCTTTCTTT. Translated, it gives CASRSPWGEMNTEAFF.

In nucleotides, the CDR3 is TGTGCCAGCAGCCGGGACAGGGGAGGCGAGCAGTACTTC. Residues: CASSRDRGGEQYF. The chain combines TRBV7-6 with TRBJ2-7; 10 bases map to TRBD1. The CDR3 consists of 13 residues. Trimming removed 5 bases from V and 6 bases from J; junction bases left unmatched: 4. Germline CDR1 is SGHVS and CDR2 is FNYEAQ.

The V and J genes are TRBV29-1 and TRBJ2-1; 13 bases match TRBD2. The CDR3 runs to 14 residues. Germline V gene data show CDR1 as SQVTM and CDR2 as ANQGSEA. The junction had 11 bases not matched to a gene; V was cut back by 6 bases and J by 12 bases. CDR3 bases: TGCAGCGTGGGAGGGACTAGCGGGGTCCTGGTGCAGTTCTTC. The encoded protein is CSVGGTSGVLVQFF.

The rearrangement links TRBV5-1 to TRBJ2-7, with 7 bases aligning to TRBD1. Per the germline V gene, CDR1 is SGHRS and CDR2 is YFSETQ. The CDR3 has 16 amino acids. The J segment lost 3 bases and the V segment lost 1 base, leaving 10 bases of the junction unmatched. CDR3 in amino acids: CASSLKFGTAFYEQYF. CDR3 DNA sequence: TGCGCCAGCAGCTTGAAGTTTGGGACAGCCTTCTACGAGCAGTACTTC.

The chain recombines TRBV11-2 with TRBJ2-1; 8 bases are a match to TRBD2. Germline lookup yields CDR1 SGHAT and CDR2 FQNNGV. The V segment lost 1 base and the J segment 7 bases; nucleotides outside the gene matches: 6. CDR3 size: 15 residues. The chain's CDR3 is CASSLVRLAGNEQFF. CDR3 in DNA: TGTGCCAGCAGCTTAGTTCGGTTAGCGGGAAATGAGCAGTTCTTC. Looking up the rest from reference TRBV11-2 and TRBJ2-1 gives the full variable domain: EAGVAQSPRYKIIEKRQSVAFWCNPISGHATLYWYQQILGQGPKLLIQFQNNGVVDDSQLPKDRFSAERLKGVDSTLKIQPAKLEDSAVYLCASSLVRLAGNEQFFGPGTRLTVL.

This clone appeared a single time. CDR3 loop: CASSYLAAEGTGELFF. The CDR3 nucleotides are TGTGCCAGCAGTTACCTTGCGGCGGAGGGCACCGGGGAGCTGTTTTTT. The J gene is TRBJ2-2, the V gene TRBV6-5; D is perhaps TRBD2 (6 bases). The CDR3 spans 16 residues. Germline V gene sequence: CDR1 MNHEY, CDR2 SVGAGI. The V and J ends lost 2 bases and 4 bases respectively, with 14 bases between them.

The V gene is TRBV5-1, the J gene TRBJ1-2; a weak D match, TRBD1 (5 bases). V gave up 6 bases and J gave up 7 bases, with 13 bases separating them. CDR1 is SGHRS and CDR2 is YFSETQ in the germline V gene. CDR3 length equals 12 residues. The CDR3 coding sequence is TGCGCCAGCAAAATCGGGCAGGGTGGCTACACCTTC. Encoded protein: CASKIGQGGYTF.

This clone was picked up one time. Here the CDR3 reads CASSQGPPRAGWELFF. The DNA of the CDR3 is TGCGCCAGCAGCCAGGGGCCCCCCCGGGCTGGGTGGGAGCTGTTTTTT. This chain uses TRBV4-1 with TRBJ2-2; D is perhaps TRBD1 (5 bases). V was shortened by 3 bases and J by 9 bases, with 20 bases between the two germline ends. Germline V gene lookup returns CDR1 MGHRA and CDR2 YSYEKL. The CDR3 is made up of 16 amino acids.

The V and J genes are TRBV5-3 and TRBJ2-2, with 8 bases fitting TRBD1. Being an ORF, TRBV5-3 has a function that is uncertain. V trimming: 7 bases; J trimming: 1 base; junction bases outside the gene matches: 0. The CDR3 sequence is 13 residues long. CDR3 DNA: TGTGCCAGAGGGACAGGGAACACCGGGGAGCTGTTTTTT. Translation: CARGTGNTGELFF.

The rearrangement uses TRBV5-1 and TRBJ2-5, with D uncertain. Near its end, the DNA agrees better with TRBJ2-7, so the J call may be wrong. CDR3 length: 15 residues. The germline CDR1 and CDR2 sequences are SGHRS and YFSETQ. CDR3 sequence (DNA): TGCGCCAGCAGCTCCTTGCCAGGCCCCTCCTACGAGCAGTACTTC. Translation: CASSSLPGPSYEQYF.

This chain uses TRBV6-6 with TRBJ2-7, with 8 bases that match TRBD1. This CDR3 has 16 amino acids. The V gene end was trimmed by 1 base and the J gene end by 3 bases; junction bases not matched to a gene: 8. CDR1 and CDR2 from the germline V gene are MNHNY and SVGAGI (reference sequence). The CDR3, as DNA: TGTGCCAGCAGTTACTTGGGACAGGTACCTTACTACGAGCAGTACTTC. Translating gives CASSYLGQVPYYEQYF.

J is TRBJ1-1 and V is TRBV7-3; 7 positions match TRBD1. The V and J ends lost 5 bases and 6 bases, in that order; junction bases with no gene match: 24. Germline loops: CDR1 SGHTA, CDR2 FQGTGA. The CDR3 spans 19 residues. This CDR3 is CASSPTGQSKRTPSAEAFF. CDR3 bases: TGTGCCAGCAGCCCCACGGGACAGTCCAAAAGGACCCCCAGCGCTGAAGCTTTCTTT.

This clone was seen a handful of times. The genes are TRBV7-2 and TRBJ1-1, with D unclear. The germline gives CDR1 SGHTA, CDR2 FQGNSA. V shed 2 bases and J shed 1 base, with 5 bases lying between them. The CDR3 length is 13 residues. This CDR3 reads CASSLHWNTEAFF. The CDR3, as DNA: TGTGCCAGCAGCTTACACTGGAACACTGAAGCTTTCTTT.

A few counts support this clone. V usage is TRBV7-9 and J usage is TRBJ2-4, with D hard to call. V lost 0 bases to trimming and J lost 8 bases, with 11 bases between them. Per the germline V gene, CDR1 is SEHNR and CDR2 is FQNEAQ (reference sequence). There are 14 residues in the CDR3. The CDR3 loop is CASSLASTRDIQYF. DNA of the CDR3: TGTGCCAGCAGCTTAGCCTCTACCCGGGACATTCAGTACTTC.

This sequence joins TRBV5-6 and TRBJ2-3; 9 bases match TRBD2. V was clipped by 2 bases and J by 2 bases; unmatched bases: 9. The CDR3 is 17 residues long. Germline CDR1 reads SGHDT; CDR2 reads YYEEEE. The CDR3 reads CASSLFSGSVHTDTQYF. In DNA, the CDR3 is TGTGCCAGCAGCTTATTTAGCGGGAGTGTGCACACAGATACGCAGTATTTT.

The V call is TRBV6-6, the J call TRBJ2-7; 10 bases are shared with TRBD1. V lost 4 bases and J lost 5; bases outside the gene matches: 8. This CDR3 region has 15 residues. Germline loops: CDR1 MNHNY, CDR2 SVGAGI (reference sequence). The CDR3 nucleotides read TGTGCCAGCAGTTCAGGCGGGACAGGGGACCACGAGCAGTACTTC. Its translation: CASSSGGTGDHEQYF.

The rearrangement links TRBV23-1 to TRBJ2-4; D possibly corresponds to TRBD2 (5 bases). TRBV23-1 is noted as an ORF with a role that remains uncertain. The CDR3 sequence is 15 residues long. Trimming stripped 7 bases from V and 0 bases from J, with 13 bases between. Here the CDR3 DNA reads TGCGCCAGCACCGGCGGGTATTTAGCCAAAAACATTCAGTACTTC. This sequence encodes CASTGGYLAKNIQYF.

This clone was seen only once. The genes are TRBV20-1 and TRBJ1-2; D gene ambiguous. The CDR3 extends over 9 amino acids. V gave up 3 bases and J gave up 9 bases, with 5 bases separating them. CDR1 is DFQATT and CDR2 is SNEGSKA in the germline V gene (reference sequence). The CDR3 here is CSASSSYTF. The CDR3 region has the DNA TGCAGTGCTAGTTCCAGCTACACCTTC.

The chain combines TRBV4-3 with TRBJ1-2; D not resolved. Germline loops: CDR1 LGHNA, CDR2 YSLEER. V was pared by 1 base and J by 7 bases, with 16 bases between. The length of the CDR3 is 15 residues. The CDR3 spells CASSQVRQWAFGYTF. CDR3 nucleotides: TGCGCCAGCAGCCAAGTTCGTCAGTGGGCTTTTGGCTACACCTTC.

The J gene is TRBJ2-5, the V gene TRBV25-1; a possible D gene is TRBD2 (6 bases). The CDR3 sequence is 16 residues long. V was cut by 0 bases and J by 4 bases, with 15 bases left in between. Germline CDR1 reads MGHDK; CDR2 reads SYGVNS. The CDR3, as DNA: TGTGCCAGCAGTGAATACACCTTGTCCGGGAGAGAGACCCAGTACTTC. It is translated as CASSEYTLSGRETQYF.

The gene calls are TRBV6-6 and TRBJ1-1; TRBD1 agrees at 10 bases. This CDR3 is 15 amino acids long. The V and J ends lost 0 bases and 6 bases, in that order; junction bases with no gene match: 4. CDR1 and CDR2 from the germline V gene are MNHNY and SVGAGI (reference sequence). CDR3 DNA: TGTGCCAGCAGTTACTCCCGGACAGGGGGGCCTGAAGCTTTCTTT. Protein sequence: CASSYSRTGGPEAFF.

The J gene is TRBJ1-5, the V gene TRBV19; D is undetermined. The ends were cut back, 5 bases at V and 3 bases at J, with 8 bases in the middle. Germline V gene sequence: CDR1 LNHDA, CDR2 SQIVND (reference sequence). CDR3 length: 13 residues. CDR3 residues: CASSPGLNQPQHF. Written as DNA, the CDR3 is TGTGCCAGTAGTCCCGGACTCAATCAGCCCCAGCATTTT.

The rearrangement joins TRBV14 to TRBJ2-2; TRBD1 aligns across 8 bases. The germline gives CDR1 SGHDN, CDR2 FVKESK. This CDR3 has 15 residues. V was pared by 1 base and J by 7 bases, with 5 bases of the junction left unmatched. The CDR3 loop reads CASSQVQGVYGELFF. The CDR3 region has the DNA TGTGCCAGCAGCCAAGTACAGGGGGTTTACGGGGAGCTGTTTTTT. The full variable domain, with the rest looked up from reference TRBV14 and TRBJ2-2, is EAGVTQFPSHSVIEKGQTVTLRCDPISGHDNLYWYRRVMGKEIKFLLHFVKESKQDESGMPNNRFLAERTGGTYSTLKVQPAELEDSGVYFCASSQVQGVYGELFFGEGSRLTVL.

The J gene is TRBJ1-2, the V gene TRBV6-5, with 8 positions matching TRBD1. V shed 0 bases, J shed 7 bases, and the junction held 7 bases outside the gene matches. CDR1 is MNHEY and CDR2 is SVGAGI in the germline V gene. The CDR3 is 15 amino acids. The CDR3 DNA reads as TGTGCCAGCAGTTACTCGGATCAGGGGGCTTCTGGCTACACCTTC. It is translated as CASSYSDQGASGYTF.

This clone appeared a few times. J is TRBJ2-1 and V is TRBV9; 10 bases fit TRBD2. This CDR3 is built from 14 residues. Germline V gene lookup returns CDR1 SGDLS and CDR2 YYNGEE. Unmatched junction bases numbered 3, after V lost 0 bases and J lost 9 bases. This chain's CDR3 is CASSVVAGGSEQFF. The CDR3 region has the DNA TGTGCCAGCAGCGTAGTAGCGGGGGGCAGTGAGCAGTTCTTC.

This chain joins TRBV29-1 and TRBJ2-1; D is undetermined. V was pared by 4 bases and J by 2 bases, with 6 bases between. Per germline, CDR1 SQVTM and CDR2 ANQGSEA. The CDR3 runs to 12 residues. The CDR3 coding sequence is TGCAGCGTTGCTCGTACCTACAATGAGCAGTTCTTC. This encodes CSVARTYNEQFF.

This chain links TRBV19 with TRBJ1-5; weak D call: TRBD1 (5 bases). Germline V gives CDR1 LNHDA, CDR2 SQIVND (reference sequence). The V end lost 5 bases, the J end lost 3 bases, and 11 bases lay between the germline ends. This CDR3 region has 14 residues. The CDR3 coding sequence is TGTGCCAGTAGTTTCCGACAGTCCAATCAGCCCCAGCATTTT. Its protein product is CASSFRQSNQPQHF.

For the CDR3, the DNA is TGTGCCAGCAGCTTCGGGACAGATAACAATGAGCAGTTCTTC. Its protein product is CASSFGTDNNEQFF. J is TRBJ2-1 and V is TRBV7-9, with TRBD1 matching 7 bases. The CDR3 sequence is 14 residues long. V was pared by 3 bases and J by 5 bases, with 4 bases of the junction left unmatched. The germline V gene has CDR1 SEHNR and CDR2 FQNEAQ (reference sequence). Drawing the rest from reference TRBV7-9 and TRBJ2-1, the complete variable domain is DTGVSQNPRHKITKRGQNVTFRCDPISEHNRLYWYRQTLGQGPEFLTYFQNEAQLEKSRLLSDRFSAERPKGSFSTLEIQRTEQGDSAMYLCASSFGTDNNEQFFGPGTRLTVL.